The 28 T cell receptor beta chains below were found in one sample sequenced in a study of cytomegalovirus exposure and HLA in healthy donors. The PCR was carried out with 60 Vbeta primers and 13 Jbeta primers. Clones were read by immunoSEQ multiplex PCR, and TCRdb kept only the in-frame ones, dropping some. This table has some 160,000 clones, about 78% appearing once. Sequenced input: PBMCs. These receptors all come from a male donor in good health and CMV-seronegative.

The CDR3 here is CASARAADTQYF. DNA for the CDR3: TGTGCCTCCGCCAGGGCTGCAGATACGCAGTATTTT. The chain combines TRBV10-3 with TRBJ2-3, with a weak D call TRBD1 (5 bases). V dropped 11 bases and J dropped 4 bases, with 13 bases sitting between them. Per germline, CDR1 ENHRY and CDR2 SYGVKD. The CDR3 length is 12 residues.

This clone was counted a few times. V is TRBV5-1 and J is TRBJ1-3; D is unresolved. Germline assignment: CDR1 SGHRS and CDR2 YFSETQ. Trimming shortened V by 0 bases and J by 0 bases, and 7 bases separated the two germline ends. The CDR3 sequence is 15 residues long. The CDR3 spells CASSLGPSSGNTIYF. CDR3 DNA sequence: TGCGCCAGCAGCTTGGGGCCAAGCTCTGGAAACACCATATATTTT. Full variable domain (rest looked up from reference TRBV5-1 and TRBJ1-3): KAGVTQTPRYLIKTRGQQVTLSCSPISGHRSVSWYQQTPGQGLQFLFEYFSETQRNKGNFPGRFSGRQFSNSRSEMNVSTLELGDSALYLCASSLGPSSGNTIYFGEGSWLTVV.

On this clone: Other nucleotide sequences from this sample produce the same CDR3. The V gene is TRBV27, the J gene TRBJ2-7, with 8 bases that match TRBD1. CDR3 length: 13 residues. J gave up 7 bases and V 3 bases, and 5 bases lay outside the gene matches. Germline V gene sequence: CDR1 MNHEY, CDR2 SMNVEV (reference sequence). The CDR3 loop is CASSFPGTGEQYF. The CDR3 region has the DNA TGTGCCAGCAGTTTCCCCGGGACAGGAGAGCAGTACTTC.

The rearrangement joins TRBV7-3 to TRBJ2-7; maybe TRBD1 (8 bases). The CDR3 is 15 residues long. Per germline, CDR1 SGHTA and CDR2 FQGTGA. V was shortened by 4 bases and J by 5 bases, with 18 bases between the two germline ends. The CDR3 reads CASSSAGQADDEQYF. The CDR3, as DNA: TGTGCCAGCAGCTCAGCGGGACAGGCCGACGACGAGCAGTACTTC.

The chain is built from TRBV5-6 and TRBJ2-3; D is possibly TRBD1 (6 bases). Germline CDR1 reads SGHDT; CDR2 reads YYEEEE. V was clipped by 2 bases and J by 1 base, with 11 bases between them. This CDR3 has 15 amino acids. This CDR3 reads CASSLWNRGTDTQYF. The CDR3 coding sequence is TGTGCCAGCAGCTTATGGAACAGGGGCACAGATACGCAGTATTTT. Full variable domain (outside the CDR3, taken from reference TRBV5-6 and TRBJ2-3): DAGVTQSPTHLIKTRGQQVTLRCSPKSGHDTVSWYQQALGQGPQFIFQYYEEEERQRGNFPDRFSGHQFPNYSSELNVNALLLGDSALYLCASSLWNRGTDTQYFGPGTRLTVL.

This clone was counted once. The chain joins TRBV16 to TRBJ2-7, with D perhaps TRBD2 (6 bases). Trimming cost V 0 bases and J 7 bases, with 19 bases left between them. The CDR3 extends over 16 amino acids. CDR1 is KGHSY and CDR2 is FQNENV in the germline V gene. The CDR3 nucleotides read TGTGCCAGCAGCCAATCGCGGGGAACAACCGCCCGGGAGCAGTACTTC. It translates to CASSQSRGTTAREQYF. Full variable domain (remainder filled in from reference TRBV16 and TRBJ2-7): GEEVAQTPKHLVRGEGQKAKLYCAPIKGHSYVFWYQQVLKNEFKFLISFQNENVFDETGMPKERFSAKCLPNSPCSLEIQATKLEDSAVYFCASSQSRGTTAREQYFGPGTRLTVT.

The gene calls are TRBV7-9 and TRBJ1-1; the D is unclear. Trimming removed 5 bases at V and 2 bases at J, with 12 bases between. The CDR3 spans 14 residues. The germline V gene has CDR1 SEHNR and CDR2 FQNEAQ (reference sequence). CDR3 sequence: CASSHSGSNTEAFF. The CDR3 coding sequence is TGTGCCAGCAGCCATTCAGGTTCTAACACTGAAGCTTTCTTT.

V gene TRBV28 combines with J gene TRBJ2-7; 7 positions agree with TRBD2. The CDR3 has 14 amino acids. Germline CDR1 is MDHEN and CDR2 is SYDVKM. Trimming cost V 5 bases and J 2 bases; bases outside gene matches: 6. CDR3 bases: TGTGCCAGCAGTGGGAGGGGAAGGACCTACGAGCAGTACTTC. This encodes CASSGRGRTYEQYF.

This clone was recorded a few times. The CDR3 protein is CASTYGSSYNEQFF. In DNA form, the CDR3 reads TGTGCCAGCACCTACGGGAGCTCCTACAATGAGCAGTTCTTC. V and J are TRBV6-6 and TRBJ2-1, with D perhaps TRBD2 (6 bases). This CDR3 has 14 residues. V lost 7 bases to trimming and J lost 0 bases, with 10 bases between them. Germline loops: CDR1 MNHNY, CDR2 SVGAGI (reference sequence).

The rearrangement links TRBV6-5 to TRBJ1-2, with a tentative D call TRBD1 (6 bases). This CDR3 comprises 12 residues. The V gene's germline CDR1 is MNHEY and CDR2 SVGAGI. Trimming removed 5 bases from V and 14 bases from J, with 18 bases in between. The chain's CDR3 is CASSPGIDRLTF. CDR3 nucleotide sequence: TGTGCCAGCAGTCCCGGGATAGACAGGTTGACCTTC.

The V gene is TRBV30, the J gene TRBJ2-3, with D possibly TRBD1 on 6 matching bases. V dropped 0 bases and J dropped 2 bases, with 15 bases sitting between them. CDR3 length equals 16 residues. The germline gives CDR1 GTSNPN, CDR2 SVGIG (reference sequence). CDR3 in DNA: TGTGCCTGGAGTGTACTTGGCAGGGGCTCCACAGATACGCAGTATTTT. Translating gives CAWSVLGRGSTDTQYF.

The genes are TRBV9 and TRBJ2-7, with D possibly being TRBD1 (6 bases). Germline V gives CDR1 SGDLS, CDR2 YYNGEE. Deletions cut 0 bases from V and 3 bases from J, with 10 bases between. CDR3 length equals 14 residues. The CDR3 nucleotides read TGTGCCAGCAGCGTAGGGACAGCCAACTACGAGCAGTACTTC. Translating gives CASSVGTANYEQYF.

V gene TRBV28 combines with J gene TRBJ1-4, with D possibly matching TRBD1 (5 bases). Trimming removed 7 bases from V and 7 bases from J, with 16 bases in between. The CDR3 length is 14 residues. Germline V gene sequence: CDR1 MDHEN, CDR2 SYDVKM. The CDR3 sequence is CASTKGQGSEKLFF. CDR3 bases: TGTGCCAGCACGAAGGGGCAGGGAAGTGAAAAACTGTTTTTT.

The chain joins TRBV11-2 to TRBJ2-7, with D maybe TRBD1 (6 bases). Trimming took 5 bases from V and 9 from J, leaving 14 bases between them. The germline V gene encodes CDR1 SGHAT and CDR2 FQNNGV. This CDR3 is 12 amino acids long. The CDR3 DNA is TGTGCCAGCAGCGAACCGGGACAAGGGCAGTACTTC. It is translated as CASSEPGQGQYF.

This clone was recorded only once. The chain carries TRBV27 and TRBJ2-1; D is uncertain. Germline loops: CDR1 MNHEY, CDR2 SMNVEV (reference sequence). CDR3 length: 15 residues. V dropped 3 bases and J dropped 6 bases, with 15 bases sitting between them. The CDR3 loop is CASSFYPWAGNEQFF. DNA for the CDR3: TGTGCCAGCAGTTTCTATCCTTGGGCAGGCAATGAGCAGTTCTTC.

The DNA of the CDR3 is TGTGCCAGCAGCTCTGGGACAGGACACACTGAAGCTTTCTTT. It yields the protein CASSSGTGHTEAFF. The genes are TRBV6-6 and TRBJ1-1, with 8 bases lining up with TRBD1. Trimming at V came to 6 bases and at J to 3 bases, leaving 6 bases not matched to a gene. Germline lookup yields CDR1 MNHNY and CDR2 SVGAGI (reference sequence). The CDR3 consists of 14 residues.

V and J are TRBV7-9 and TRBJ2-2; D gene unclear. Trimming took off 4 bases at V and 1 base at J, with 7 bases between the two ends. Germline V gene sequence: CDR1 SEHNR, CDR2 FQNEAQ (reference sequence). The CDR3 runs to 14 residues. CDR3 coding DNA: TGTGCCAGCAGCTCCATAGAGAACACCGGGGAGCTGTTTTTT. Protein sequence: CASSSIENTGELFF. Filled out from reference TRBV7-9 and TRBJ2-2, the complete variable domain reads DTGVSQNPRHKITKRGQNVTFRCDPISEHNRLYWYRQTLGQGPEFLTYFQNEAQLEKSRLLSDRFSAERPKGSFSTLEIQRTEQGDSAMYLCASSSIENTGELFFGEGSRLTVL.

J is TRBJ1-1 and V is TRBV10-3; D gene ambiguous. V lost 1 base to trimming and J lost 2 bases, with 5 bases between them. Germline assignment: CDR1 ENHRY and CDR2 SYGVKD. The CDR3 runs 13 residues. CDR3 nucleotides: TGTGCCATCAGTGAGTTGGGCAACACTGAAGCTTTCTTT. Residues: CAISELGNTEAFF.

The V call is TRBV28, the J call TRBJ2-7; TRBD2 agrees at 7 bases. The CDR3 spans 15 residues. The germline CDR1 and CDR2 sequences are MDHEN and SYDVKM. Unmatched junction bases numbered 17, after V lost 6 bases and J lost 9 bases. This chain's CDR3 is CASSLPGLPSGLQYF. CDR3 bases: TGTGCCAGCAGCCTTCCGGGACTACCCTCTGGGCTGCAGTACTTC.

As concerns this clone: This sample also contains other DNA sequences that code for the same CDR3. CDR3 nucleotide sequence: TGTGCCAGCAGCTTGGGACAGGGGGCGCGTGGCTACACCTTC. Translation: CASSLGQGARGYTF. This chain joins TRBV7-2 and TRBJ1-2, with 12 bases matching TRBD1. The CDR3 contains 14 residues. Looked up from germline, CDR1 is SGHTA and CDR2 is FQGNSA. V trimming: 3 bases; J trimming: 7 bases; junction bases outside the gene matches: 3.

Written as DNA, the CDR3 is TGTGCTAGTGGTTTAGGACAGAAGGAAGCTTTCTTT. This sequence encodes CASGLGQKEAFF. The rearrangement uses TRBV12-5 and TRBJ1-1, with a possible D match to TRBD1 (6 bases). Germline V gene data show CDR1 as LGHNT and CDR2 as FRNRAP. Trimming removed 3 bases from V and 8 bases from J, with 10 bases in between. This CDR3 has 12 residues.

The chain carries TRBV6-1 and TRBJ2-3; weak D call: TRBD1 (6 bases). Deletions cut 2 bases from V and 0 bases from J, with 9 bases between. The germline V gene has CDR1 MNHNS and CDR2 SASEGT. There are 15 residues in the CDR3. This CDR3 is CASSERTASTDTQYF. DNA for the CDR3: TGTGCCAGCAGTGAACGGACAGCTAGCACAGATACGCAGTATTTT.

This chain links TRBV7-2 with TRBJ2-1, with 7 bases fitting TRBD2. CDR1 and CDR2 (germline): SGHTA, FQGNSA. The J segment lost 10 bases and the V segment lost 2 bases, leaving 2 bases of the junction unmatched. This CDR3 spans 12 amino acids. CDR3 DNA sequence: TGTGCCAGCAGCTTATCAGCGGGGGAGCAGTTCTTC. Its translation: CASSLSAGEQFF.

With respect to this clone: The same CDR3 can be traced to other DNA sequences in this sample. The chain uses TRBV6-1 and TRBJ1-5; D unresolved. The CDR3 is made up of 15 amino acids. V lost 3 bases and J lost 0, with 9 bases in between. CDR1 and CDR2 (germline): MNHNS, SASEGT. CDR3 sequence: CASSEPGISNQPQHF. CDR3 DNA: TGTGCCAGCAGTGAGCCGGGGATTAGCAATCAGCCCCAGCATTTT.

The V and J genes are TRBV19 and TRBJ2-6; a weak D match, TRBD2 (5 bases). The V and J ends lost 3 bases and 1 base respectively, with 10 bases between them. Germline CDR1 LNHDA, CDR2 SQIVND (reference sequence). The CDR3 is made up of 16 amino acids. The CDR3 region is CASSMKTGSGANVLTF. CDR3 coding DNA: TGTGCCAGTAGTATGAAAACGGGATCTGGGGCCAACGTCCTGACTTTC.

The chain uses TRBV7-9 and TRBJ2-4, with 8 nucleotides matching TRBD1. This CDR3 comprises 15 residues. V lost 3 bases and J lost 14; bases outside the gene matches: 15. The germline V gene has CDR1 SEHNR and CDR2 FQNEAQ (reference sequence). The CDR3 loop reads CASSFGQGFLLTKYF. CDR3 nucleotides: TGTGCCAGCAGCTTTGGACAGGGTTTCCTCCTCACCAAGTACTTC.

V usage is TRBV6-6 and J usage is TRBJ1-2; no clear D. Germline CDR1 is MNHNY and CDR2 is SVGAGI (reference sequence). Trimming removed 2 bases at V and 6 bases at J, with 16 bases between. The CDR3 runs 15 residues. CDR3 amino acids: CASSYLPSRANGYTF. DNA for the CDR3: TGTGCCAGCAGTTACCTCCCCAGCCGAGCGAATGGCTACACCTTC.

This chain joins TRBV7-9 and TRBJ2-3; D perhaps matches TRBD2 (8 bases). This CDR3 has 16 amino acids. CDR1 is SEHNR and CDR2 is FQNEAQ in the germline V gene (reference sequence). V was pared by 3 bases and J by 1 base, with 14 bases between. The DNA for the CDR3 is TGTGCCAGCAGCTTCGGGAGGGGGCTTGGCACAGATACGCAGTATTTT. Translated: CASSFGRGLGTDTQYF.